What follows is one TCR beta chain and its context. The data originate from a study of blood T cell repertoires in COVID-19. Study-wide context: Sources were T cells, B-cell-depleted T cells, or PBMCs; the material itself was cDNA or gDNA.

Germline V gene lookup returns CDR1 SGDLS and CDR2 YYNGEE. The CDR3 length is 16 residues. V lost 3 bases, J lost 10 bases, and 12 bases stayed unmatched. As handled by the study authors: Reference gene primer amplification gave estimated nucleated cell counts. This table comes from immunoSEQ multiplex PCR, and its TCRdb copy is limited to in-frame clones, with some not included. The DNA was the basis for D and trimming; V, J and clone size are from that table. Here the sample spans about 190,000 clones, around 90% being singletons. The material sequenced was peripheral blood. This TCR was recovered from a man aged 45-65 years with acute or convalescent COVID-19. The genes are TRBV9 and TRBJ2-1, with 11 bases that match TRBD2. CDR3 DNA: TGTGCCAGCAGCGGAATCGGGACTAGCGGACGGGCGGAGCAGTTCTTC. The encoded protein is CASSGIGTSGRAEQFF.